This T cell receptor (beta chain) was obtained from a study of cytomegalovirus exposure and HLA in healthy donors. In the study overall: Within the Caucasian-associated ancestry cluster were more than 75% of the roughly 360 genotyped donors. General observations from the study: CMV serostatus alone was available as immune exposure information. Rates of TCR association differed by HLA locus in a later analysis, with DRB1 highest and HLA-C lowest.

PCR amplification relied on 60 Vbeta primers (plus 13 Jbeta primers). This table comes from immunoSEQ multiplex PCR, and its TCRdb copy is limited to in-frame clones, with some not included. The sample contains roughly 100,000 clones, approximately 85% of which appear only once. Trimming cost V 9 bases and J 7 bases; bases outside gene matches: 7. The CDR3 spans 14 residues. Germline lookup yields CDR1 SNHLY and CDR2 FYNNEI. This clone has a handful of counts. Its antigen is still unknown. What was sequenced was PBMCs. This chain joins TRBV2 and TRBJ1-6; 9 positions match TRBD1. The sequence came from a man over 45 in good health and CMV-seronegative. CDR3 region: CARSSGQGNSPLHF. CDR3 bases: TGTGCCAGATCGTCGGGACAGGGCAATTCACCCCTCCACTTT.